These 21 T cell receptor beta chains were sequenced from one sample in a study of blood T cell repertoires in COVID-19. Sequenced by immunoSEQ multiplex PCR; TCRdb stores in-frame clones only, minus some. This table holds around 230,000 clones, approximately 88% found once. Sequencing input: peripheral blood. The receptors stem from a man in his forties or fifties with acute or convalescent COVID-19.

This clone was observed a single time. This rearrangement joins TRBV19 to TRBJ2-7; 8 nucleotides match TRBD2. Germline V gives CDR1 LNHDA, CDR2 SQIVND (reference sequence). This CDR3 has 16 residues. J gave up 2 bases and V 2 bases, and 8 bases lay outside the gene matches. CDR3 coding DNA: TGTGCCAGTAGTATAAGGGAATCCGGGAGGGCCTACGAGCAGTACTTC. The encoded protein is CASSIRESGRAYEQYF. The variable domain in full, with the rest retrieved from reference TRBV19 and TRBJ2-7, is DGGITQSPKYLFRKEGQNVTLSCEQNLNHDAMYWYRQDPGQGLRLIYYSQIVNDFQKGDIAEGYSVSREKKESFPLTVTSAQKNPTAFYLCASSIRESGRAYEQYFGPGTRLTVT.

This clone was seen only a few times. V is TRBV13 and J is TRBJ1-2; tentative D call: TRBD1 (5 bases). The CDR3 loop spans 13 amino acids. CDR1 and CDR2 from the germline V gene are PRHDT and FYEKMQ (reference sequence). V was cut by 5 bases and J by 7 bases, with 14 bases left in between. CDR3 region: CASSQPPRAGYTF. In nucleotides, the CDR3 is TGTGCCAGCAGCCAGCCCCCCAGGGCTGGCTACACCTTC.

The chain is built from TRBV3-1 (or the pseudogene TRBV3-2) and TRBJ2-7; D unclear. This CDR3 is 15 amino acids long. Trimming removed 4 bases from V and 2 bases from J, with 15 bases in between. Germline V CDR1 and CDR2: LGHDT, YNNKEL (reference sequence). The chain's CDR3 is CASSPYSGRAYEQYF. CDR3 nucleotides: TGTGCCAGCAGCCCGTACTCCGGTCGGGCCTACGAGCAGTACTTC.

A single count supports this clone. CDR3 sequence reads: CATSKNRNTGELFF. CDR3 sequence (DNA): TGTGCCACCAGCAAAAACAGGAACACCGGGGAGCTGTTTTTT. V is TRBV15 and J is TRBJ2-2; the D is unclear. Germline V CDR1 and CDR2: LNHNV, YYDKDF (reference sequence). V lost 4 bases, J lost 1 base, and 7 bases lay in between. The CDR3 consists of 14 residues.

The J gene is TRBJ1-6, the V gene TRBV5-1, with D perhaps matching TRBD1 (5 bases). Between the trimmed V and J ends, which lost 4 bases and 7 bases, there was a span of 12 bases. This CDR3 comprises 14 residues. CDR1 and CDR2 (germline): SGHRS, YFSETQ. The CDR3 here is CASSTGDRNSPLHF. In DNA, the CDR3 is TGCGCCAGCAGCACAGGAGACAGAAATTCACCCCTCCACTTT.

V and J are TRBV30 and TRBJ2-7; 10 bases map to TRBD2. V lost 2 bases, J lost 2 bases, and 9 bases stayed unmatched. CDR3 length: 16 residues. Germline V gene data show CDR1 as GTSNPN and CDR2 as SVGIG (reference sequence). The CDR3 bases are TGTGCCTGGAGTTCCACCGGACTAGCGGCCCCCTACGAGCAGTACTTC. Encoded protein: CAWSSTGLAAPYEQYF.

This clone has just one count. CDR3 protein: CASSLRASGTNTIYF. In DNA, the CDR3 is TGTGCCAGCAGCTTGAGGGCGAGCGGGACAAACACCATATATTTT. This chain connects TRBV7-8 to TRBJ1-3, with D possibly TRBD1 on 5 matching bases. The CDR3 spans 15 residues. Germline assignment: CDR1 SGHVS and CDR2 FQNEAQ. V lost 3 bases to trimming and J lost 6 bases, with 15 bases between them.

J is TRBJ2-1 and V is TRBV19, with D possibly matching TRBD2 (6 bases). Trimming cost V 6 bases and J 0 bases, with 6 bases left between them. Germline loops: CDR1 LNHDA, CDR2 SQIVND (reference sequence). The CDR3 is 13 amino acids. Here the CDR3 DNA reads TGTGCCAGTAGCGGGGGCTCCTACAATGAGCAGTTCTTC. Its translation is CASSGGSYNEQFF.

V gene TRBV6-5 combines with J gene TRBJ2-1; 7 bases agree with TRBD2. Germline V gene data show CDR1 as MNHEY and CDR2 as SVGAGI. The V gene end was trimmed by 8 bases and the J gene end by 9 bases; junction bases not matched to a gene: 7. This CDR3 has 12 amino acids. The CDR3 region is CASSRELGEQFF. CDR3 coding DNA: TGTGCCAGCTCGCGGGAGTTAGGTGAGCAGTTCTTC.

This rearrangement joins TRBV7-2 to TRBJ2-1; 8 positions match TRBD2. This CDR3 comprises 17 residues. The V segment lost 5 bases and the J segment 4 bases; nucleotides outside the gene matches: 13. Germline-derived CDR1 and CDR2 are SGHTA and FQGNSA. The CDR3 DNA follows: TGTGCCAGCAGCGTAATCGGACTAGCTGATCGGTACAATGAGCAGTTCTTC. Residues: CASSVIGLADRYNEQFF.

The chain has TRBV6-2 or TRBV6-3 and TRBJ1-1, with TRBD1 matching over 10 bases. Germline CDR1 reads MNHEY; CDR2 reads SVGEGT. The CDR3 runs to 14 residues. Trimming at V came to 6 bases and at J to 5 bases, leaving 6 bases not matched to a gene. CDR3 loop: CASSLWTGGTEAFF. CDR3 nucleotides: TGTGCCAGCAGCCTCTGGACAGGGGGGACTGAAGCTTTCTTT.

CDR3: CSASPDATDSNQPQHF. CDR3 nucleotides: TGCAGTGCTAGTCCAGACGCGACAGATAGCAATCAGCCCCAGCATTTT. The chain employs TRBV20-1 and TRBJ1-5, with TRBD1 as a possible D gene (5 bases). The V end lost 3 bases, the J end lost 0 bases, and 15 bases lay between the germline ends. The V gene's germline CDR1 is DFQATT and CDR2 SNEGSKA (reference sequence). The CDR3 runs to 16 residues.

This rearrangement joins TRBV7-8 to TRBJ2-5, with a possible D match to TRBD1 (6 bases). The V gene lost 1 base and the J gene lost 1 base, with 10 bases spanning the gap. The CDR3 has 15 residues. Germline loops: CDR1 SGHVS, CDR2 FQNEAQ. CDR3 nucleotides: TGTGCCAGCAGCTTAGGGACAGTTACCCAAGAGACCCAGTACTTC. Its protein product is CASSLGTVTQETQYF.

This rearrangement joins TRBV29-1 to TRBJ2-1; D ambiguous. Germline V CDR1 and CDR2: SQVTM, ANQGSEA. The CDR3 consists of 11 residues. V was clipped by 2 bases and J by 8 bases, with 7 bases between them. The CDR3 loop reads CSVEKADEQFF. The CDR3 nucleotides are TGCAGCGTTGAAAAGGCGGATGAGCAGTTCTTC.

The V gene is TRBV19, the J gene TRBJ2-5; 9 nucleotides match TRBD2. Per germline, CDR1 LNHDA and CDR2 SQIVND (reference sequence). J was trimmed by 1 base and V by 1 base; bases with no gene match: 4. CDR3 length: 16 residues. The CDR3 spells CASSIGGGRVQETQYF. As DNA, the CDR3 is TGTGCCAGTAGTATAGGAGGCGGGAGGGTCCAAGAGACCCAGTACTTC.

V usage is TRBV5-4 and J usage is TRBJ2-5; 7 bases are a match to TRBD2. Germline V gives CDR1 SGHNT, CDR2 YYREEE (reference sequence). The CDR3 is 16 residues long. The J segment lost 7 bases and the V segment lost 1 base, leaving 13 bases of the junction unmatched. The CDR3 protein is CASSLTRGSAEGTQYF. As DNA, the CDR3 is TGTGCCAGCAGCTTGACGCGCGGGAGCGCCGAGGGGACCCAGTACTTC.

This chain links TRBV5-4 with TRBJ2-2; 9 bases line up with TRBD1. CDR1 SGHNT and CDR2 YYREEE come from the germline V gene (reference sequence). V dropped 4 bases and J dropped 7; count of bases not matched to a gene: 8. This CDR3 has 15 residues. The CDR3 DNA is TGTGCCAGCAGCATACCGGGACAGGGTATCGGGGAGCTGTTTTTT. Protein product: CASSIPGQGIGELFF.

This clone was recorded once. The chain couples TRBV3-1 (or the pseudogene TRBV3-2) to TRBJ1-3, with TRBD1 matching 8 bases. Germline values: CDR1 LGHDT, CDR2 YNNKEL (reference sequence). V lost 4 bases and J lost 0; bases outside the gene matches: 2. The CDR3 length is 15 residues. The DNA of the CDR3 is TGTGCCAGCAGCCGACAGGGGTTCTCTGGAAACACCATATATTTT. It codes for CASSRQGFSGNTIYF.

The CDR3 protein is CASSPGQGFTGELFF. CDR3 nucleotide sequence: TGTGCCAGCAGCCCCGGACAGGGATTCACCGGGGAGCTGTTTTTT. The chain has TRBV5-8 and TRBJ2-2; TRBD1 matches 8 bases. Germline V gene data show CDR1 as SGHTS and CDR2 as YDEGEE. The CDR3 runs 15 residues. The V and J ends lost 4 bases and 4 bases, in that order; junction bases with no gene match: 6.

Note on this clone: One end of the junction is discordant with germline, which a read error may explain. The chain uses TRBV6-1 and TRBJ1-2; D possibly corresponds to TRBD1 (5 bases). This CDR3 contains 12 residues. CDR1 is MNHNS and CDR2 is SASEGT in the germline V gene. The CDR3 sequence is CASRDARGDYTF. The CDR3 region has the DNA TGTGCCAGCCGTGATGCACGGGGGGACTACACCTTC.

The gene calls are TRBV5-1 and TRBJ2-1, with 7 nucleotides matching TRBD2. The CDR3 runs 17 residues. Looked up from germline, CDR1 is SGHRS and CDR2 is YFSETQ. Germline trimming cut 4 bases from V and 7 bases from J; bases unmatched to any gene: 17. DNA for the CDR3: TGCGCCAGCAGCGGTCATCCCGGGAGGCCTCCCATAAATGAGCAGTTCTTC. This gives the protein CASSGHPGRPPINEQFF.